The text below deals with one TCR beta chain. CDR1 is SGDLS and CDR2 is YYNGEE in the germline V gene. The CDR3 has 14 amino acids. Trimming at V came to 6 bases and at J to 1 base, leaving 4 bases not matched to a gene. Generated by immunoSEQ multiplex PCR, the TCRdb table keeps only in-frame clones and is missing some. Altogether fewer than 250,000 clones are present, just under 90% being singletons, with the ten largest covering around 2.6%. The data are from a study of cytomegalovirus exposure and HLA in healthy donors. This sequence joins TRBV9 and TRBJ2-5; the match to TRBD1 covers 9 bases. The receptor's source is a man aged 18 to 29 in good health and CMV-seronegative. The sequencing input was PBMCs. CDR3 protein: CASTRTGAQETQYF. CDR3 bases: TGTGCCAGCACCAGGACAGGGGCCCAAGAGACCCAGTACTTC.